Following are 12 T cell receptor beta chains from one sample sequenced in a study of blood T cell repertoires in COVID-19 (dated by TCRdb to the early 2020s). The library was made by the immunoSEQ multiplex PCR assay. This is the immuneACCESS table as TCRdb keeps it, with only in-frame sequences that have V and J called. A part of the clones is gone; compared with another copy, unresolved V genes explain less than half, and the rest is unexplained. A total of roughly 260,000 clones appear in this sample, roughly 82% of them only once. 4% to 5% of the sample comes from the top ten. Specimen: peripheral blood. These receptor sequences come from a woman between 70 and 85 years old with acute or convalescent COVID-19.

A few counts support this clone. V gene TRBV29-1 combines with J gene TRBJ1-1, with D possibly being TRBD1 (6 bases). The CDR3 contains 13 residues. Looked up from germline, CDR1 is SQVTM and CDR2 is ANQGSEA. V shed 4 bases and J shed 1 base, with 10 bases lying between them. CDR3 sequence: CSVGGRSNTEAFF. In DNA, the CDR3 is TGCAGCGTTGGGGGGCGTTCGAACACTGAAGCTTTCTTT.

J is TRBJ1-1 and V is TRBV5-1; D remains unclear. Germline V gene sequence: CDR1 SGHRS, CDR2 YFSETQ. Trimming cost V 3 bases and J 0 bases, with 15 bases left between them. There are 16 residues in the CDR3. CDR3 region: CASSYGEPRMNTEAFF. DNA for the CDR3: TGCGCCAGCAGCTACGGGGAACCTCGGATGAACACTGAAGCTTTCTTT.

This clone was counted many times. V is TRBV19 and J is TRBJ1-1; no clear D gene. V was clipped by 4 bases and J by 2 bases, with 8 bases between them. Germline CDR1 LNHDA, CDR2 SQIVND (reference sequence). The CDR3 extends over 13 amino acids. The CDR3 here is CASSTRTNTEAFF. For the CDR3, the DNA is TGTGCCAGTAGTACCAGGACTAACACTGAAGCTTTCTTT.

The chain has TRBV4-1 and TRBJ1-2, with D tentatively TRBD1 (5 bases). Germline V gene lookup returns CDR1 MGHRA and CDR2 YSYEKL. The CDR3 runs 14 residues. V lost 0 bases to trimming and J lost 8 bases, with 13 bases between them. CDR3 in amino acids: CASSQDPGVGGYTF. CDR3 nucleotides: TGCGCCAGCAGCCAAGATCCGGGGGTTGGGGGCTACACCTTC.

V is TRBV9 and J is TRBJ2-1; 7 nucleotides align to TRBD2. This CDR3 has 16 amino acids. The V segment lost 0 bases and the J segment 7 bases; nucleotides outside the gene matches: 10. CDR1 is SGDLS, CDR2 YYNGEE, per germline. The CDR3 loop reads CASSVALAGVPNEQFF. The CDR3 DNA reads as TGTGCCAGCAGCGTAGCTTTGGCGGGGGTCCCGAATGAGCAGTTCTTC.

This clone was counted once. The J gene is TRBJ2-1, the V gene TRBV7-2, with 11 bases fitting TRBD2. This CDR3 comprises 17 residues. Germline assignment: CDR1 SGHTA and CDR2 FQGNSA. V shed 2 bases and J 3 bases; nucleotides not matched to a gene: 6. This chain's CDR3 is CASSLTLTSGVYNEQFF. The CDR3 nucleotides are TGTGCCAGCAGCTTAACCCTGACTAGCGGGGTCTACAATGAGCAGTTCTTC.

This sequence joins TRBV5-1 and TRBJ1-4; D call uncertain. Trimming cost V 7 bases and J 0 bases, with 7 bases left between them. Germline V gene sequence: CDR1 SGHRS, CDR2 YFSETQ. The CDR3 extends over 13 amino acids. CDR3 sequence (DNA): TGCGCCAGCTCTATAGCAACTAATGAAAAACTGTTTTTT. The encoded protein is CASSIATNEKLFF.

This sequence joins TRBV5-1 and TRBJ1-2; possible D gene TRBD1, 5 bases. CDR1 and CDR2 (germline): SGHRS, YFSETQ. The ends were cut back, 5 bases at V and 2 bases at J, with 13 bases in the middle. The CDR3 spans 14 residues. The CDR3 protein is CASSPSAGNYGYTF. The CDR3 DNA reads TGCGCCAGCAGTCCTTCGGCAGGGAACTATGGCTACACCTTC.

CDR3 region: CAISESDRGSSYEQYF. The CDR3, as DNA: TGTGCCATCAGTGAGTCCGACAGGGGCAGCTCCTACGAGCAGTACTTC. V and J are TRBV10-3 and TRBJ2-7; 8 bases map to TRBD1. The CDR3 is 16 residues long. V was clipped by 0 bases and J by 0 bases; unmatched bases: 4. Germline CDR1 ENHRY, CDR2 SYGVKD.

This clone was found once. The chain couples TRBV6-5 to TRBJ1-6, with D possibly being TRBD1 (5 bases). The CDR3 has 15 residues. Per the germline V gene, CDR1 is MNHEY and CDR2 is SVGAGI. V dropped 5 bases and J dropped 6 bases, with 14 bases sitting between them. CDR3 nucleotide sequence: TGTGCCAGCAGTCCCCCGGGACTTAGTAATTCACCCCTCCACTTT. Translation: CASSPPGLSNSPLHF.

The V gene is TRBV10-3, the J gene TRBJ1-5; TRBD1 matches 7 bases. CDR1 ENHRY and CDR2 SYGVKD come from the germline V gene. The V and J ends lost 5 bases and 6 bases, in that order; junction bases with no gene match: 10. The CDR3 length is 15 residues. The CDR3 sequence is CAISSSQGDTQPQHF. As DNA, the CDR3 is TGTGCCATCAGTTCGTCGCAGGGGGACACTCAGCCCCAGCATTTT.

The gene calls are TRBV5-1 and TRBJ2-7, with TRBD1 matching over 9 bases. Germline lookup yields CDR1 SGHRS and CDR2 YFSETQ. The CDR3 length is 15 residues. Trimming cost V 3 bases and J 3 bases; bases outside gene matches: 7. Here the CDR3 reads CASSYTDRGIYEQYF. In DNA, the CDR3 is TGCGCCAGCAGCTATACCGACAGGGGGATCTACGAGCAGTACTTC.